The entry below describes one TCR beta chain. The specificity of this receptor is unknown. Base qualities are not recorded, but no much larger clone differs from it by a single base. Library construction relied on the immunoSEQ multiplex PCR assay. DNA from the cultured, isolated CD4+ T cells was subjected to TCR beta CDR3 sequencing. As for the original processing: Non-productive TCR sequences were removed, reads were trimmed to the CDR3 region, and CDR3s of at least 7 amino acids were retained. Antigen-specific clonotypes were identified using the MANAFEST web app by comparison of expansion in peptide wells against reference cultures. To count as positive, a clone had to show expansion at FDR<0.05 compared with the reference and with all other wells, an odds ratio above 5, and a frequency above 0.1% in two replicate wells. A clonotype was called cross-reactive if it was significantly expanded both in SARS-CoV-2 spike wells and in at least one common cold coronavirus spike condition. CDR3 similarity was assessed by Levenshtein distance using the stringdist R package, and unrooted trees were constructed with ape in R 3.6.1. Held by TCRdb, this immuneACCESS table contains in-frame sequences only and omits some clones. Under half of the omission traces to an unresolved V gene where checked; the cause of the rest is unknown. V and J calls plus clone size are reproduced from that table; the DNA served to infer D and trimming. This sample gives tens of thousands of clones in total; about 73% of them show up just once. Roughly 2.1% of the sample is taken by the ten largest.

This record belongs to a study of vaccination effects on CD4 cells after COVID-19 (dated by TCRdb to the early 2020s). General notes on the study: The ViraFEST assay stimulated PBMC with viral peptide pools and then used TCR sequencing to identify antigen-specific CD4+ T cell clonotypes by expansion. Post-vaccine samples across the study were collected a median of 72 days after the second dose, with a range of 14 to 241. Two million PBMC per well were cultured with about 10 ug/ml peptides in IMDM containing approximately 4.6% human AB serum, about 9.7 IU/ml IL-2 and gentamicin. SARS-CoV-2 spike-specific CD4+ TCR repertoires from before and after mRNA vaccination were compared in COVID-19 convalescent patients and in infection-naive vaccine recipients. Altogether, around ten COVID-19 convalescent patients and several SARS-CoV-2-naive healthy vaccine recipients made up the full study. Cultures from other donors in the study were sequenced with the Oncomine TCR Beta short-read assay on an Illumina iSeq 100.

Overall results and qualifications from the work: The study was limited by a small number of convalescent patients and lacked early post-infection timepoints. In healthy vaccine recipients, vaccine-induced clones were almost all SARS-CoV-2 mono-reactive, with only 1 of 255 being cross-reactive with common cold coronaviruses. Marked clonal contraction was observed in both infection-induced and vaccine-induced clones at late post-vaccination timepoints, consistent with waning T cell responses.

After 10 days of culture, CD4+ T cells were isolated with the EasySep CD4+ T cell isolation kit. Two doses of either the BNT162b2 or the mRNA-1273 mRNA SARS-CoV-2 vaccine were administered to participants. Healthy vaccine recipients had no prior SARS-CoV-2 infection, confirmed by negative nucleocapsid antibodies before and after vaccination. On days 3 and 7, half of the culture medium was replaced with fresh IL-2-containing medium. Each peptide stimulation condition was cultured in triplicate wells unless otherwise noted. Using Ficoll-Paque Plus gradient centrifugation, PBMC were separated from whole blood and then either used fresh or cryopreserved at -140C. The QIAamp micro DNA kit was used to extract genomic DNA from the cultured CD4+ T cells. Unmatched junction bases come to 22, with V trimmed by 7 bases and J by 2 bases. From its cysteine to its phenylalanine, the CDR3 spans 20 amino acids. Only CDR3 DNA is held: 60 bases, read in frame from base 1. From a lookup of the germline V gene, CDR1 and CDR2 are KGHDR and SFDVKD.

The source material was CD4+ T cells from PBMCs cultured without peptide, sampled after COVID-19 vaccination. The sequence joins TRBV24-1 to TRBJ2-3; a stretch of 8 junction bases matches TRBD2. This TCR was recovered from a human donor who received a COVID-19 vaccine. The CDR3 in this case is CATSGSRAGDSRPFTDTQYF. The base sequence is TGTGCCACCAGCGGATCGCGAGCGGGGGACTCACGACCCTTCACAGATACGCAGTATTTT.